The rows below give T cell receptor beta chains drawn from one sample of a study of vaccination effects on CD4 cells after COVID-19. The assay was immunoSEQ multiplex PCR, and TCRdb's table has in-frame clones only and misses some. The data contain around 49,000 clones, around 70% of them singletons. For these receptors, no antigen is known. The sample was CD4+ T cells from PBMCs cultured without peptide, taken after COVID-19 vaccination. The source is a human donor who received a COVID-19 vaccine. The CDR3 runs from the conserved cysteine through the conserved F or W. The order of the fields is V gene, clone size, CDR3 length, J gene, D gene, CDR3 protein, CDR3 DNA. A D gene is named only where the DNA matches it firmly. The size entry is marked missing in some rows and otherwise reads once, few, many or a size class.

TRBV18	.	14	TRBJ1-1	TRBD1	CASSPLDRDTEAFF	TGTGCCAGCTCACCACTAGACAGGGACACTGAAGCTTTCTTT
TRBV29-1	.	11	TRBJ1-1	.	CSVLMVGRAFF	TGCAGCGTTCTAATGGTAGGTAGAGCTTTCTTT
TRBV20-1	.	11	TRBJ2-5	.	CSARDLETQYF	TGCAGTGCTAGGGATCTCGAGACCCAGTACTTC
TRBV9	.	15	TRBJ1-6	.	CASSTGLRYNSPLHF	TGTGCCAGCAGCACGGGCCTTAGGTATAATTCACCCCTCCACTTT
TRBV15	few	14	TRBJ1-1	TRBD1	CATSREIQGTEAFF	TGTGCCACCAGCAGAGAGATACAGGGGACTGAAGCTTTCTTT
TRBV29-1	once	12	TRBJ2-7	.	CSVGVPGGEQYF	TGCAGCGTAGGTGTCCCCGGAGGCGAGCAGTACTTC
TRBV2	few	14	TRBJ2-7	TRBD2	CASILREGSYEQYF	TGTGCCAGCATCCTAAGGGAGGGTTCCTACGAGCAGTACTTC
TRBV29-1	few	13	TRBJ2-7	TRBD1	CSVGTGSSYEQYF	TGCAGCGTTGGGACAGGGAGCTCCTACGAGCAGTACTTC
TRBV7-2	.	13	TRBJ2-5	TRBD1	CASRYTGAETQYF	TGTGCCAGCAGGTATACAGGGGCTGAGACCCAGTACTTC
TRBV7-8	.	13	TRBJ1-1	.	CASSHREGGWAFF	TGTGCCAGCAGCCACAGGGAAGGCGGTTGGGCTTTCTTT
TRBV6-5	.	15	TRBJ2-4	TRBD1	CASSYSGTGGNIQYF	TGTGCCAGCAGTTACTCCGGGACAGGAGGAAACATTCAGTACTTC
TRBV5-1	once	18	TRBJ2-2	TRBD2	CASSLRRLAGGNTGELFF	TGCGCCAGCAGCTTGCGAAGACTAGCGGGAGGAAACACCGGGGAGCTGTTTTTT
TRBV5-4	.	16	TRBJ1-2	.	CASSLGYRPSFHGYTF	TGTGCCAGCAGCTTGGGGTACAGGCCCTCCTTCCATGGCTACACCTTC
TRBV20-1	.	19	TRBJ1-5	TRBD1	CSASKQGTGGIWGNQPQHF	TGCAGTGCTAGTAAACAAGGGACAGGGGGGATATGGGGCAATCAGCCCCAGCATTTT
TRBV6-6	few	14	TRBJ1-1	TRBD1	CASNRQGGNTEAFF	TGTGCCAGCAATCGACAGGGAGGGAACACTGAAGCTTTCTTT
TRBV2	.	18	TRBJ2-1	TRBD2	CASSLGLADLGVYNEQFF	TGTGCCAGCAGTCTGGGACTAGCGGATTTAGGGGTGTACAATGAGCAGTTCTTC
TRBV4-1	.	16	TRBJ1-6	.	CASSREPGRNNSPLHF	TGCGCCAGCAGCCGGGAGCCGGGACGGAATAATTCACCCCTCCACTTT
TRBV2	.	10	TRBJ2-1	TRBD2	CASGGNEQFF	TGTGCGAGCGGGGGAAACGAGCAGTTCTTC
TRBV18	few	18	TRBJ2-2	TRBD2	CASSPFISLADNTGELFF	TGTGCCAGCTCACCTTTTATATCCCTAGCGGATAACACCGGGGAGCTGTTTTTT
TRBV5-6	.	14	TRBJ2-5	TRBD2	CASSLPGGEETQYF	TGTGCCAGCAGCTTGCCGGGGGGGGAAGAGACCCAGTACTTC
TRBV4-2	.	15	TRBJ2-5	.	CASSQEGVWGETQYF	TGTGCCAGCAGCCAAGAGGGGGTTTGGGGGGAGACCCAGTACTTC
TRBV29-1	once	13	TRBJ1-1	.	CSVEYGLGTEAFF	TGCAGCGTTGAGTACGGCCTCGGGACTGAAGCTTTCTTT
TRBV5-1	.	16	TRBJ2-6	TRBD1	CASSRTGGSGANVLTF	TGCGCCAGCAGCCGAACAGGGGGCTCTGGGGCCAACGTCCTGACTTTC
TRBV6-5	.	14	TRBJ1-5	TRBD1	CASKQGGVSQPQHF	TGTGCCAGCAAACAGGGGGGGGTTAGTCAGCCCCAGCATTTT
TRBV3-1/TRBV3-2	once	16	TRBJ1-2	.	CASSQVGAGSNYGYTF	TGTGCCAGCAGCCAAGTCGGGGCAGGGTCTAACTATGGCTACACCTTC
TRBV19	.	13	TRBJ1-1	.	CASTFGDTSEAFF	TGTGCCAGTACTTTCGGGGACACCTCTGAAGCTTTCTTT
TRBV27	.	18	TRBJ2-1	TRBD2	CASSTPGGAGGKYNEQFF	TGTGCCAGCAGTACCCCCGGTGGGGCGGGGGGGAAGTACAATGAGCAGTTCTTC
TRBV18	once	16	TRBJ2-1	TRBD2	CASSSLRGNSYNEQFF	TGTGCCAGCTCGAGCTTGCGGGGGAACTCCTACAATGAGCAGTTCTTC
TRBV10-1	.	12	TRBJ1-1	TRBD1	CASGQGRTEAFF	TGCGCCAGCGGACAGGGGAGGACTGAAGCTTTCTTT
TRBV9	once	14	TRBJ2-3	.	CASSAGPSTDTQYF	TGTGCCAGCAGCGCGGGACCTAGCACAGATACGCAGTATTTT
TRBV7-2	.	14	TRBJ2-1	TRBD2	CASSFTSGSNEQFF	TGTGCCAGCAGCTTTACTAGCGGGAGTAATGAGCAGTTCTTC
TRBV2	.	14	TRBJ1-1	.	CASSQGTLNTEAFF	TGTGCCAGCAGTCAGGGGACCCTGAACACTGAAGCTTTCTTT
TRBV3-1/TRBV3-2	.	14	TRBJ1-2	TRBD1	CASRTGTGGVGYTF	TGTGCCAGCAGAACCGGGACAGGGGGCGTCGGCTACACCTTC
TRBV5-1	.	16	TRBJ2-3	.	CASTAIRQGGTDTQYF	TGCGCCAGTACTGCTATTAGACAGGGAGGGACAGATACGCAGTATTTT
TRBV7-9	once	16	TRBJ2-3	.	CASTSRGGRSTDTQYF	TGTGCCAGCACCTCCCGGGGTGGCAGGAGCACAGATACGCAGTATTTT